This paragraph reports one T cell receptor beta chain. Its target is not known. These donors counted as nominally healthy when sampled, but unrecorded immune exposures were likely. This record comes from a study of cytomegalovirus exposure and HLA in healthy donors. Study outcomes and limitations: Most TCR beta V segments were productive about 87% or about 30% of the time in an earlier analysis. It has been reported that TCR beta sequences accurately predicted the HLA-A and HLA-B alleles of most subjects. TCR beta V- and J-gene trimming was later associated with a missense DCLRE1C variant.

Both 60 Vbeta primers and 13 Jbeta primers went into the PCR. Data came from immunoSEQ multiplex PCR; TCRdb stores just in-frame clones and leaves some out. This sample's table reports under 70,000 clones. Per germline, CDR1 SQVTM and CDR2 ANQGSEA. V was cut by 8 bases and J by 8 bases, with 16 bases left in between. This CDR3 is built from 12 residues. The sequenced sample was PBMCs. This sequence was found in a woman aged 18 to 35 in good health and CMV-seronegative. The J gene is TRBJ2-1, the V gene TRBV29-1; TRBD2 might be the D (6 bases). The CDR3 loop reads CSTASGSDEQFF. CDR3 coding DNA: TGCAGCACTGCAAGCGGGTCCGATGAGCAGTTCTTC.